The clone carrying this T cell receptor (beta chain) was detected many times. Antigen unknown. Trimming removed 2 bases at V and 6 bases at J, with 17 bases between. Germline assignment: CDR1 LNHNV and CDR2 YYDKDF (reference sequence). The CDR3 sequence is 17 residues long. TCR beta CDR3 regions were amplified from RNA transcripts. Researchers ran a first-round RT-PCR on the TCR CDR3 using the HTBI primer set. TCRdb reanalysed the multiplex PCR reads using MiXCR and keeps one entry per CDR3 protein. The sample contains 400,000 or so distinct CDR3 sequences, more than 14% of which appear only once. Diagnoses rested on clinical symptoms, serum thyroxine and TRAb, thyroid ultrasound and orbital computed tomography. Around 9.9 ml of fresh peripheral blood supplied the PBMCs. The data stem from a study of T cells in Graves' hyperthyroidism and ophthalmopathy. General study points: Most clonotypes that expanded in the thyroid above 0.001 also showed up in blood.

This sequence joins TRBV15 and TRBJ1-6, with D perhaps matching TRBD1 (5 bases). Input material: blood. This clonotype was sampled from a woman in her 30s with Graves' ophthalmopathy. CDR3 amino acids: CATSRSPGAGRNSPLHF. CDR3 bases: TGTGCCACCAGCAGAAGTCCCGGGGCAGGCCGTAATTCACCCCTCCACTTT.